This T cell receptor (beta chain) was found in a study of chemoradiotherapy in HPV16-positive cancers. Samples were taken several times over chemoradiotherapy. Study results and limitations: During treatment, candidate HPV-specific clones and E7-related motifs expanded in tumor. For HPV16-positive patients, expanding HPV-responsive T cells associated with longer recurrence-free survival. Only a couple of HPV16-positive patients supplied the functional HPV-specificity definition.

Assay: immunoSEQ multiplex PCR; the TCRdb copy retains only in-frame clones and omits some. This sample has approximately 9,000 clones, with 80% to 85% found just once. Concerning this clone itself: The antigen is undetermined.

The germline gives CDR1 MRHNA, CDR2 SNTAGT. The CDR3 is 15 residues long. Losses at the gene ends were 4 bases for V and 5 bases for J; bases not matched to a gene: 5. The clonotype comes from a human donor with HPV-associated anogenital cancer. This material consisted of blood, taken from a patient who underwent chemoradiotherapy. The chain links TRBV6-4 to TRBJ2-1, with TRBD2 matching 10 bases. Here the CDR3 reads CASSVGSGGDNEQFF. The DNA of the CDR3 is TGTGCCAGCAGTGTCGGGAGCGGGGGGGACAATGAGCAGTTCTTC.